Listed here are 4 T cell receptor beta chains from one sample, sequenced in a study of CD8 T cells in Susac syndrome. RNA in amounts of about 0.45 to 1 ug was reverse transcribed with random hexamers. Via MiXCR, TCRdb re-called the immunoSEQ multiplex PCR reads, giving one row per CDR3 protein. The sample holds some 120,000 distinct CDR3 sequences, 94% seen once. The sequencing input was CD4+ T cells from PBMCs. These TCRs come from a human donor with multiple sclerosis.

The chain employs TRBV12-3 or TRBV12-4 and TRBJ1-2; the match to TRBD1 covers 7 bases. The V segment lost 3 bases and the J segment 3 bases; nucleotides outside the gene matches: 1. This CDR3 is built from 13 residues. Written as DNA, the CDR3 is TGTGCCAGCAGTTTTGACAGGGACTATGGCTACACCTTC. The encoded protein is CASSFDRDYGYTF.

CDR3 region: CASSRRALQETQYF. The DNA for the CDR3 is TGTGCCAGCAGCCGCCGGGCCCTTCAAGAGACCCAGTACTTC. The chain is built from TRBV27 and TRBJ2-5; no clear D. The V end lost 6 bases, the J end lost 2 bases, and 13 bases lay between the germline ends. The length of the CDR3 is 14 residues. CDR1 is MNHEY, CDR2 SMNVEV, per germline (reference sequence).

Only one count was recorded for this clonotype. The gene calls are TRBV12-3 or TRBV12-4 and TRBJ1-1; D not resolved. The CDR3 contains 14 residues. Trimming took off 5 bases at V and 0 bases at J, with 10 bases between the two ends. As DNA, the CDR3 is TGTGCCAGCAGTCCTCAGATCATGAACACTGAAGCTTTCTTT. As protein: CASSPQIMNTEAFF.

This clonotype was counted once. In nucleotides, the CDR3 is TGTGCAACGGGACAGCAAAACACCGGGGAGCTGTTTTTT. This sequence encodes CATGQQNTGELFF. The rearrangement joins TRBV19 to TRBJ2-2, with 7 bases fitting TRBD1. The germline V gene has CDR1 LNHDA and CDR2 SQIVND (reference sequence). The CDR3 has 13 residues.